This T cell receptor (beta chain) was observed in a study of cytomegalovirus exposure and HLA in healthy donors. Study in general: Samples from HLA-typed donors yielded about 86 million unique TCRs in an early data release.

The study's findings and limits: Highest at DRB1 and lowest at HLA-C, TCR association rates differed among HLA loci in a later analysis. The classifier, whose performance was assessed in both the original and validation cohorts, reportedly diagnosed cytomegalovirus status with high specificity and sensitivity. Analyses of presence/absence relied on an assumption of roughly uniform sequencing depth across donors.

On this clone: Its antigen is as yet unknown.

The PCR used 60 Vbeta and 13 Jbeta primers. Sequencing used immunoSEQ multiplex PCR; TCRdb keeps in-frame clones, though not all of them. This sample has around 180,000 clones; roughly 80% occur once, and the top ten carry 5.5% to 7.5%. The length of the CDR3 is 17 residues. Trimming removed 4 bases from V and 4 bases from J; junction bases left unmatched: 9. CDR1 and CDR2 (germline): MGHRA, YSYEKL. V and J are TRBV4-1 and TRBJ2-5; 13 nucleotides agree with TRBD2. The specimen sequenced was PBMCs. The receptor was isolated from a young man in good health and CMV-seropositive. For the CDR3, the DNA is TGCGCCAGCAGCCCGGGACTAGCGGGGTTAACAGGAGAGACCCAGTACTTC. Translated: CASSPGLAGLTGETQYF.